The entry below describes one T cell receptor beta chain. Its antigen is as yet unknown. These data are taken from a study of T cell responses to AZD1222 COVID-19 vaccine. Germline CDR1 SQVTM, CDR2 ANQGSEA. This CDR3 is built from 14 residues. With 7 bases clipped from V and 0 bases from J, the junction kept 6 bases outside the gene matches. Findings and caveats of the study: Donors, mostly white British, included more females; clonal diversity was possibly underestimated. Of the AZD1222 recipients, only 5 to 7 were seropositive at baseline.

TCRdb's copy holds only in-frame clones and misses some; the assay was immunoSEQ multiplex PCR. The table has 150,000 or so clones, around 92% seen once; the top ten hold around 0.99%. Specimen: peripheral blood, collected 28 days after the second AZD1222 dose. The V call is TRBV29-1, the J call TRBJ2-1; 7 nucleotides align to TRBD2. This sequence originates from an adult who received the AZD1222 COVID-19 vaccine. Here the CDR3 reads CSASGASSYNEQFF. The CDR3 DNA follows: TGCAGCGCGAGCGGGGCGAGCTCCTACAATGAGCAGTTCTTC.